This entry lists 28 T cell receptor beta chains sequenced from one sample in a study of T cells in Graves' hyperthyroidism and ophthalmopathy. Using RNA transcripts as the source, TCR beta CDR3 regions were amplified. The HTBI set primed first-round TCR CDR3 RT-PCR. MiXCR, run by TCRdb on the multiplex PCR reads, gives a single entry per CDR3 protein. This sample has 650,000 to 700,000 distinct CDR3 sequences, with 15% to 20% found just once. The sequenced sample was blood. The receptors derive from a man in his forties or fifties with Graves' hyperthyroidism.

There are many counts of this clonotype. The chain uses TRBV30 and TRBJ2-7; D uncertain. Germline CDR1 is GTSNPN and CDR2 is SVGIG (reference sequence). The V end was cut by 3 bases, the J end by 6 bases, with 9 bases between. The CDR3 length is 11 residues. Here the CDR3 reads CAWRWVGEQYF. DNA for the CDR3: TGTGCCTGGAGATGGGTAGGCGAGCAGTACTTC.

V usage is TRBV6-2 or TRBV6-3 and J usage is TRBJ2-7, with 9 bases aligning to TRBD1. The CDR3 covers 16 residues. V lost 2 bases and J lost 2; bases outside the gene matches: 7. The germline gives CDR1 MNHEY, CDR2 SVGEGT. The chain's CDR3 is CASSYPGTGRPYEQYF. For the CDR3, the DNA is TGTGCCAGCAGTTACCCCGGGACAGGGCGGCCCTACGAGCAGTACTTC.

V is TRBV20-1 and J is TRBJ2-1, with a possible D match to TRBD1 (6 bases). The CDR3 loop spans 14 amino acids. V gave up 6 bases and J gave up 2 bases, with 14 bases separating them. CDR1 and CDR2 from the germline V gene are DFQATT and SNEGSKA (reference sequence). CDR3 sequence reads: CSAQTGSTYNEQFF. The CDR3 nucleotides read TGCAGTGCACAGACAGGTTCTACCTACAATGAGCAGTTCTTC.

The chain links TRBV20-1 to TRBJ1-2; weak D call: TRBD1 (6 bases). Germline V gives CDR1 DFQATT, CDR2 SNEGSKA (reference sequence). The CDR3 is 19 residues long. Trimming cost V 6 bases and J 6 bases, with 35 bases left between them. Here the CDR3 DNA reads TGCAGTGCAAGTAACTCGGGGGGGGTTCGTGGACGAACAGGGAATGGCTACACCTTC. This encodes CSASNSGGVRGRTGNGYTF.

V usage is TRBV5-8 and J usage is TRBJ2-7; no definite D call. The V gene lost 5 bases and the J gene lost 7 bases, with 19 bases spanning the gap. The CDR3 runs to 14 residues. CDR1 is SGHTS, CDR2 YDEGEE, per germline. For the CDR3, the DNA is TGTGCCAGCAGAAGGAACGACCGCATCGTGGAGCAGTACTTC. Its protein is CASRRNDRIVEQYF.

The chain has TRBV12-5 and TRBJ1-3; D ambiguous. The CDR3 covers 15 residues. Germline assignment: CDR1 LGHNT and CDR2 FRNRAP. V lost 6 bases to trimming and J lost 4 bases, with 16 bases between them. CDR3 DNA sequence: TGTGCTAGTGGCCTAGGGCACCTTAAGGGAAACACCATATATTTT. It encodes CASGLGHLKGNTIYF.

J is TRBJ1-4 and V is TRBV11-2; 9 nucleotides line up with TRBD1. The V and J ends lost 1 base and 8 bases, in that order; junction bases with no gene match: 8. This CDR3 comprises 16 residues. Germline V gene sequence: CDR1 SGHAT, CDR2 FQNNGV. CDR3: CASSLGHTGGEEKLFF. The CDR3 DNA sequence: TGTGCCAGCAGCTTAGGTCATACAGGGGGCGAGGAAAAACTGTTTTTT.

This clonotype was detected ten times or more. The chain couples TRBV7-3 to TRBJ2-2; 12 positions match TRBD2. Germline CDR1 reads SGHTA; CDR2 reads FQGTGA. This CDR3 is built from 16 residues. Unmatched junction bases numbered 6, after V lost 5 bases and J lost 5 bases. The CDR3: CASSPLAGGYTGELFF. CDR3 bases: TGTGCCAGCAGCCCCCTAGCGGGAGGGTATACCGGGGAGCTGTTTTTT.

Of note for this clonotype: Being one base from a much bigger clone, this may be a read error. The CDR3 end shows no conserved phenylalanine or tryptophan, and so a read error is likely. This chain connects TRBV6-5 to TRBJ1-5; a possible D gene is TRBD1 (6 bases). V lost 0 bases, J lost 6 bases, and 12 bases lay in between. This CDR3 has 15 amino acids. In germline, CDR1 is MNHEY, CDR2 SVGAGI. The CDR3 DNA follows: TGTGCCAGCAGTTACTCAGCGGGGGCAGGTCAGCCCCAGCATTCT. Its protein is CASSYSAGAGQPQHS.

This clonotype was detected a few times. The chain has TRBV7-9 and TRBJ2-1; the D is unclear. Germline V CDR1 and CDR2: SEHNR, FQNEAQ (reference sequence). The CDR3 contains 14 residues. V lost 1 base and J lost 6, with 10 bases in between. The CDR3 sequence: CASSLGSVSNEQFF. The DNA of the CDR3 is TGTGCCAGCAGCTTAGGATCTGTCAGCAATGAGCAGTTCTTC.

This chain uses TRBV4-1 with TRBJ2-7, with 11 bases that match TRBD2. The germline V gene has CDR1 MGHRA and CDR2 YSYEKL. J was trimmed by 0 bases and V by 3 bases; bases with no gene match: 7. The CDR3 extends over 17 amino acids. CDR3 coding DNA: TGCGCCAGCAGCCAGGGACTAGCGGTGACCAGCTCCTACGAGCAGTACTTC. It is translated as CASSQGLAVTSSYEQYF.

This clonotype was counted between two and nine times. This chain joins TRBV3-1 and TRBJ2-1; 7 bases fit TRBD2. The J segment lost 5 bases and the V segment lost 0 bases, leaving 13 bases of the junction unmatched. This CDR3 comprises 18 residues. CDR1 and CDR2 from the germline V gene are LGHDT and YNNKEL (reference sequence). CDR3 nucleotide sequence: TGTGCCAGCAGCCAAGATGTTGTTGTGAGGGAGGGCCACAATGAGCAGTTCTTC. Its translation: CASSQDVVVREGHNEQFF.

This clonotype was picked up many times. This sequence joins TRBV7-2 and TRBJ2-7; possibly TRBD1 for D (5 bases). Per the germline V gene, CDR1 is SGHTA and CDR2 is FQGNSA. The CDR3 runs 14 residues. Between the trimmed V and J ends, which lost 3 bases and 1 base, there was a span of 10 bases. The CDR3: CASSLVTVSYEQYF. The CDR3 DNA reads TGTGCCAGCAGCTTGGTGACAGTTTCCTACGAGCAGTACTTC.

This clonotype has ten or more counts. The rearrangement joins TRBV7-2 to TRBJ2-3; tentative D call: TRBD2 (6 bases). Per germline, CDR1 SGHTA and CDR2 FQGNSA. The CDR3 is made up of 16 amino acids. Between the trimmed V and J ends, which lost 1 base and 5 bases, there was a span of 16 bases. CDR3 nucleotides: TGTGCCAGCAGCTTAGGGAATTTGGTTAGCGGAGATACGCAGTATTTT. As protein: CASSLGNLVSGDTQYF.

This clonotype was counted at least ten times. This chain joins TRBV29-1 and TRBJ1-1; possibly TRBD1 for D (5 bases). CDR1 and CDR2 (germline): SQVTM, ANQGSEA. This CDR3 has 15 amino acids. Trimming pared 4 bases from V and 1 base from J, leaving 16 bases between. DNA of the CDR3: TGCAGCGTTGCCAGGGATCGTGTGAGGAACACTGAAGCTTTCTTT. Amino acids: CSVARDRVRNTEAFF.

The chain is built from TRBV6-2 or TRBV6-3 and TRBJ1-2, with 10 bases matching TRBD1. Germline CDR1 is MNHEY and CDR2 is SVGEGT. The CDR3 contains 13 residues. The V and J ends lost 6 bases and 8 bases, in that order; junction bases with no gene match: 6. The CDR3 nucleotides are TGTGCCAGCAGGGGGACAGGGGATGACGGCTACACCTTC. Its translation is CASRGTGDDGYTF.

This clonotype was observed a few times. The rearrangement joins TRBV19 to TRBJ1-5; D may be TRBD1 (6 bases). Germline CDR1 and CDR2: LNHDA and SQIVND (reference sequence). V shed 3 bases and J shed 7 bases, with 13 bases lying between them. The CDR3 is 14 residues long. The CDR3 loop reads CASSMKGDRQPQHF. The CDR3 DNA reads as TGTGCCAGTAGTATGAAGGGGGATCGACAGCCCCAGCATTTT.

The genes are TRBV5-8 and TRBJ2-7; TRBD1 matches 7 bases. J was trimmed by 4 bases and V by 0 bases; bases with no gene match: 7. CDR1 is SGHTS and CDR2 is YDEGEE in the germline V gene. The CDR3 runs 15 residues. DNA of the CDR3: TGTGCCAGCAGCTTGGTTAGACAGGGTGCATACGAGCAGTACTTC. Amino acid sequence: CASSLVRQGAYEQYF.

This clonotype was counted ten times or more. V gene TRBV9 combines with J gene TRBJ1-4; D is ambiguous. The CDR3 extends over 17 amino acids. Germline-derived CDR1 and CDR2 are SGDLS and YYNGEE. V was trimmed by 1 base and J by 0 bases, leaving 13 bases between them. The CDR3 region is CASSVSVGVSTNEKLFF. The CDR3 DNA is TGTGCCAGCAGCGTATCGGTCGGGGTTTCAACTAATGAAAAACTGTTTTTT.

V and J are TRBV9 and TRBJ2-7; TRBD2 might be the D (7 bases). The CDR3 runs 16 residues. Deletions cut 4 bases from V and 2 bases from J, with 19 bases between. The V gene's germline CDR1 is SGDLS and CDR2 YYNGEE. Here the CDR3 DNA reads TGTGCCAGCAGCCTCACCGGAGGGGGGGGTACCTACGAGCAGTACTTC. Translated, it gives CASSLTGGGGTYEQYF.

The chain links TRBV19 to TRBJ1-2, with D possibly being TRBD1 (5 bases). Germline-derived CDR1 and CDR2 are LNHDA and SQIVND (reference sequence). This CDR3 region has 12 residues. V was pared by 7 bases and J by 4 bases, with 10 bases between. The CDR3 is CASNEGTYGYTF. The CDR3 DNA reads TGTGCCAGTAACGAGGGGACCTATGGCTACACCTTC.

This clonotype was observed a few times. The J gene is TRBJ1-5, the V gene TRBV28; 7 bases line up with TRBD1. Looked up from germline, CDR1 is MDHEN and CDR2 is SYDVKM. The CDR3 length is 14 residues. V lost 3 bases and J lost 4; bases outside the gene matches: 3. CDR3 amino acids: CASSFDRENQPQHF. The CDR3 region has the DNA TGTGCCAGCAGTTTCGACAGGGAGAATCAGCCCCAGCATTTT.

This clonotype was observed at least ten times. J is TRBJ1-6 and V is TRBV19; no firm D call. The CDR3 has 16 residues. Per germline, CDR1 LNHDA and CDR2 SQIVND (reference sequence). Trimming removed 5 bases at V and 3 bases at J, with 14 bases between. The CDR3 loop is CASSSPDADYNSPLHF. CDR3 DNA sequence: TGTGCCAGTAGTTCCCCGGACGCAGACTATAATTCACCCCTCCACTTT.

This clonotype was observed at least ten times. A read error may produce the germline difference seen at one junction end. The V and J genes are TRBV6-1 and TRBJ1-4; D ambiguous. Germline V gene data show CDR1 as MNHNS and CDR2 as SASEGT. CDR3 length: 14 residues. CDR3: CASREASTNEKLFF. The CDR3 DNA reads TGTGCCAGCAGGGAAGCTTCAACTAATGAAAAACTGTTTTTT.

The chain couples TRBV12-3 or TRBV12-4 to TRBJ1-2; D gene ambiguous. This CDR3 contains 13 residues. Trimming took off 11 bases at V and 1 base at J, with 14 bases between the two ends. The CDR3 spells CASCGSFNYGYTF. The CDR3 DNA reads TGTGCCTCATGTGGGTCGTTTAACTATGGCTACACCTTC.

The table lists this clonotype with a few counts. The chain carries TRBV7-2 and TRBJ1-6; D unclear. V gave up 4 bases and J gave up 8 bases, with 9 bases separating them. In germline, CDR1 is SGHTA, CDR2 FQGNSA. This CDR3 has 13 residues. CDR3 DNA sequence: TGTGCCAGCAGCTCCCAAAGGGATTCACCCCTCCACTTT. Encoded protein: CASSSQRDSPLHF.

This chain connects TRBV18 to TRBJ2-7, with TRBD2 as a possible D gene (5 bases). The CDR3 contains 13 residues. Germline CDR1 KGHSH, CDR2 LQKENI. V shed 3 bases and J shed 5 bases, with 11 bases lying between them. This chain's CDR3 is CASSPSGNNEQYF. CDR3 nucleotide sequence: TGTGCCAGCTCACCGTCGGGGAACAACGAGCAGTACTTC.

This clonotype was seen at least ten times. The chain employs TRBV7-6 and TRBJ2-3; 8 bases line up with TRBD2. The CDR3 consists of 15 residues. J lost 2 bases, V lost 5 bases, and 6 bases had no gene match. Looked up from germline, CDR1 is SGHVS and CDR2 is FNYEAQ. CDR3 in amino acids: CASSQSGRDTDTQYF. As DNA, the CDR3 is TGTGCCAGCAGCCAAAGCGGGAGAGACACAGATACGCAGTATTTT.